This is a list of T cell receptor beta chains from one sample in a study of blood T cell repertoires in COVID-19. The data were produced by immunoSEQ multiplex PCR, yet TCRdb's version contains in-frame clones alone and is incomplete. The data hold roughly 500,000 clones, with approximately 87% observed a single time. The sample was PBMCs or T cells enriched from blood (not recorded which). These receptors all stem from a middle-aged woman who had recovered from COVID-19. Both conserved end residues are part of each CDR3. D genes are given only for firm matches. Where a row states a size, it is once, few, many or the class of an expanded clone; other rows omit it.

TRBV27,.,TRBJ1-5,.,CASSFSGGSNQPQHF,TGTGCCAGCAGTTTTAGCGGGGGTAGCAATCAGCCCCAGCATTTT
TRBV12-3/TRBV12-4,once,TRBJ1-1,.,CASRAGSNTEAFF,TGTGCCAGCAGGGCCGGGAGCAACACTGAAGCTTTCTTT
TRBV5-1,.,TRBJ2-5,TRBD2,CASSRMTSGREETQYF,TGCGCCAGCAGCCGAATGACTAGCGGGAGGGAAGAGACCCAGTACTTC
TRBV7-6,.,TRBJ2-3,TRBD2,CASSLSPPTSGSHTDTQYF,TGTGCCAGCAGCTTAAGCCCTCCGACTAGCGGGAGCCACACAGATACGCAGTATTTT
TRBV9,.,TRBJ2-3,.,CASSVSQGLTDTQYF,TGTGCCAGCAGCGTCAGCCAGGGACTTACAGATACGCAGTATTTT
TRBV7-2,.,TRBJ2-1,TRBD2,CASSLSGTPYNEQFF,TGTGCCAGCAGCTTGAGCGGGACCCCCTACAATGAGCAGTTCTTC
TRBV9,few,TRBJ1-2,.,CASSANSGLGYTF,TGTGCCAGCAGCGCGAACTCGGGTCTTGGCTACACCTTC
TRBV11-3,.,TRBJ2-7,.,CASSSRGEQYF,TGTGCCAGCAGCTCTAGAGGCGAGCAGTACTTC
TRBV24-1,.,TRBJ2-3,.,CASGGDTQYF,TGTGCCTCCGGGGGAGATACGCAGTATTTT
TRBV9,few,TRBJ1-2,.,CASSVVAANYGYTF,TGTGCCAGCAGCGTAGTAGCAGCTAACTATGGCTACACCTTC